The sequence of this T cell receptor (beta chain) was determined in a study of blood T cell repertoires in COVID-19. About the research overall: Sources were T cells, B-cell-depleted T cells, or PBMCs; the material itself was cDNA or gDNA.

TCRdb keeps only in-frame clones here, not all; method: immunoSEQ multiplex PCR. The table has roughly 80,000 clones, almost 85% seen once. CDR1 SGHTA and CDR2 FQGNSA come from the germline V gene. There are 15 residues in the CDR3. Trimming removed 1 base at V and 6 bases at J, with 13 bases between. Source material: peripheral blood. J is TRBJ1-5 and V is TRBV7-2, with a possible D match to TRBD1 (6 bases). This clonotype was obtained from a man at least 80 years old with acute or convalescent COVID-19. The CDR3, as DNA: TGTGCCAGCAGCTTAGTTGGGCAGGGGCTTCAGCCCCAGCATTTT. It translates to CASSLVGQGLQPQHF. The full variable domain, its missing parts supplied by reference TRBV7-2 and TRBJ1-5, is GAGVSQSPSNKVTEKGKDVELRCDPISGHTALYWYRQSLGQGLEFLIYFQGNSAPDKSGLPSDRFSAERTGGSVSTLTIQRTQQEDSAVYLCASSLVGQGLQPQHFGDGTRLSIL.